The clone carrying this TCR beta chain was observed a few times. This sample is drawn from a study of blood T cell repertoires in COVID-19. Across the study: The analysed material was cDNA or gDNA that came from T cells, B-cell-depleted T cells, or PBMCs.

Clones were sequenced by immunoSEQ multiplex PCR, and TCRdb holds only the in-frame ones, with some missing. This table holds some 150,000 clones, approximately 80% found once. The V gene's germline CDR1 is SEHNR and CDR2 FQNEAQ (reference sequence). This CDR3 is built from 16 residues. With 3 bases clipped from V and 4 bases from J, the junction kept 9 bases outside the gene matches. The receptor was derived from a woman aged 55-69 years with active or convalescent COVID-19. Input material: peripheral blood. This chain joins TRBV7-9 and TRBJ1-1; 9 bases agree with TRBD1. DNA for the CDR3: TGTGCCAGCAGCTTGGCCTACGACAGGGGGTCCACTGAAGCTTTCTTT. It yields the protein CASSLAYDRGSTEAFF.